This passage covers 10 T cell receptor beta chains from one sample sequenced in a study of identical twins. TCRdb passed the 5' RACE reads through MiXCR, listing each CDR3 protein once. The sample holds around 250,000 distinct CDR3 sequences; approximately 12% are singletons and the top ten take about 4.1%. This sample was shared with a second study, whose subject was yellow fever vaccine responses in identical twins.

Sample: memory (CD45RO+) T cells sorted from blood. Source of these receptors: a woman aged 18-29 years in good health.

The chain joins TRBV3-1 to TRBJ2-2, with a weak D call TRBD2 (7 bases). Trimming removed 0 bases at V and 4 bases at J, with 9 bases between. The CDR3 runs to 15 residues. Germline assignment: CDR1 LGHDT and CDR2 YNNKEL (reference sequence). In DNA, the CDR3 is TGTGCCAGCAGCCAAGAAGGGGGGGTCACCGGGGAGCTGTTTTTT. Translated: CASSQEGGVTGELFF.

Here the CDR3 reads CASRRTGGTQYF. DNA of the CDR3: TGTGCCAGCAGGCGGACAGGGGGAACGCAGTATTTT. The V call is TRBV6-5, the J call TRBJ2-3; 10 bases fit TRBD1. The V segment lost 6 bases and the J segment 9 bases; nucleotides outside the gene matches: 3. Germline lookup yields CDR1 MNHEY and CDR2 SVGAGI. The CDR3 is made up of 12 amino acids.

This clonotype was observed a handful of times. CDR3 sequence (DNA): TGTGCCTGGAGTCTACAGTGGACTGAAGCTTTCTTT. Amino acid sequence: CAWSLQWTEAFF. This rearrangement joins TRBV30 to TRBJ1-1; no firm D call. V was cut by 2 bases and J by 5 bases, with 9 bases left in between. The CDR3 contains 12 residues. Germline-derived CDR1 and CDR2 are GTSNPN and SVGIG (reference sequence).

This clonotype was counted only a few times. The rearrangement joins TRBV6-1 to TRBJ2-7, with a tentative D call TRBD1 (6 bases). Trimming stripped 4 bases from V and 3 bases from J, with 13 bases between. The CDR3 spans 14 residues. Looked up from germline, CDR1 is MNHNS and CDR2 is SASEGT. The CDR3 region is CASSGSDRLYEQYF. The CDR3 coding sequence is TGTGCCAGCAGTGGTTCGGACAGACTCTACGAGCAGTACTTC.

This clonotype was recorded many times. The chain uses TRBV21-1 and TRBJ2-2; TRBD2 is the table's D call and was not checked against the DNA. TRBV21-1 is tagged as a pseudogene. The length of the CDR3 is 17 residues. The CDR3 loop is CASSKVSTGLTTGELFF. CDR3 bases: TGTGCCAGCAGCAAAGTCTCCACGGGACTTACAACCGGGGAGCTGTTTTTT.

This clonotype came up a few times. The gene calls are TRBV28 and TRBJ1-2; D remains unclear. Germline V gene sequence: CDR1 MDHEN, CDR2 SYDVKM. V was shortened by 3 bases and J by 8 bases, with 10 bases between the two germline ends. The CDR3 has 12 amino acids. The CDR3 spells CASSLVAGGYTF. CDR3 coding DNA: TGTGCCAGCAGTTTGGTAGCCGGGGGCTACACCTTC.

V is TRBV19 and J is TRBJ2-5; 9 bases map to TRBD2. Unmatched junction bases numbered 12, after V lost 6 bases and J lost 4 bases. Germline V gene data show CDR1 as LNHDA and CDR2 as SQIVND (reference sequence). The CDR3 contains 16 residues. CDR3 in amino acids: CASSPSGTREGETQYF. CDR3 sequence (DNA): TGTGCCAGTAGCCCTAGCGGGACTAGGGAGGGAGAGACCCAGTACTTC.

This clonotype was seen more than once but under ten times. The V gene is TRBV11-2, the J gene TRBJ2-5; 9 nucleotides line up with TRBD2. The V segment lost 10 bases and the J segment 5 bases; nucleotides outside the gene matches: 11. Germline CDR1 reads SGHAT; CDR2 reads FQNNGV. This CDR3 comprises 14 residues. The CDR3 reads CATRGGRVSETQYF. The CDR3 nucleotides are TGTGCCACCAGGGGCGGGAGGGTTTCGGAGACCCAGTACTTC.

The DNA for the CDR3 is TGTGCCAGCAGTTACAGGGGGGACAGGGGAATAGATACGCAGTATTTT. This encodes CASSYRGDRGIDTQYF. This chain uses TRBV25-1 with TRBJ2-3; 10 bases fit TRBD1. V shed 5 bases and J 5 bases; nucleotides not matched to a gene: 10. The germline V gene encodes CDR1 MGHDK and CDR2 SYGVNS. The CDR3 is 16 residues long.

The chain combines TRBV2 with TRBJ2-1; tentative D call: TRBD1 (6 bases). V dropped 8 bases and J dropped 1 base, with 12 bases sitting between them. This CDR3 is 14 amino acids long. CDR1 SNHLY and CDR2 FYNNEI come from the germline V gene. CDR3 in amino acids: CASHTGNSYNEQFF. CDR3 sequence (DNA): TGTGCCAGCCATACAGGGAATTCCTACAATGAGCAGTTCTTC.